Below are 30 T cell receptor beta chains sequenced from a single sample in a study of CD8+ T cells in alopecia areata. Extracted RNA was reverse transcribed into cDNA, the sequencing template. Sequencing was performed with immunoSEQ multiplex PCR; in TCRdb, only in-frame clones are kept and a portion is missing. This sample carries 95,000 to 150,000 clones, approximately 47% of them seen once, and the ten largest clones take about 10%. Material: NKG2D-low CD8+ T cells sorted from blood. The receptors come from a human donor with alopecia areata.

This clone turned up a few times. The chain links TRBV20-1 to TRBJ2-1; the D is unclear. The CDR3 covers 11 residues. Deletions cut 0 bases from V and 8 bases from J, with 5 bases between. Germline V lookup: CDR1 DFQATT, CDR2 SNEGSKA (reference sequence). CDR3 nucleotide sequence: TGCAGTGCTAGAGACGGCGATGAGCAGTTCTTC. As protein: CSARDGDEQFF.

The gene calls are TRBV15 and TRBJ2-3, with 8 bases lining up with TRBD2. Trimming took 0 bases from V and 7 from J; bases not matched to a gene: 9. Germline lookup yields CDR1 LNHNV and CDR2 YYDKDF (reference sequence). The CDR3 is made up of 16 amino acids. This CDR3 reads CATSRESSGSYYTQYF. The CDR3 DNA sequence: TGTGCCACCAGCAGAGAGTCCAGCGGGAGTTATTATACGCAGTATTTT. Based on the CDR3 plus reference TRBV15 and TRBJ2-3, the full variable domain is DAMVIQNPRYQVTQFGKPVTLSCSQTLNHNVMYWYQQKSSQAPKLLFHYYDKDFNNEADTPDNFQSRRPNTSFCFLDIRSPGLGDTAMYLCATSRESSGSYYTQYFGPGTRLTVL.

The V gene is TRBV29-1, the J gene TRBJ2-1, with 7 bases identical to TRBD1. Trimming took 8 bases from V and 3 from J; bases not matched to a gene: 10. Germline V gene lookup returns CDR1 SQVTM and CDR2 ANQGSEA. This CDR3 is 14 amino acids long. CDR3 DNA sequence: TGCAGCCCCCAGACAGGGCTAATCTACAATGAGCAGTTCTTC. Translation gives CSPQTGLIYNEQFF.

This clone was found a few times. The gene calls are TRBV2 and TRBJ2-1, with D possibly TRBD1 on 5 matching bases. The germline V gene has CDR1 SNHLY and CDR2 FYNNEI. This CDR3 has 13 residues. The germline V and J ends were trimmed by 7 bases and 4 bases, with 11 bases remaining between them. The CDR3 loop reads CASIVRGYNEQFF. The CDR3 nucleotides read TGTGCCAGCATAGTAAGGGGTTACAATGAGCAGTTCTTC. Complete variable domain (other parts from reference TRBV2 and TRBJ2-1): EPEVTQTPSHQVTQMGQEVILRCVPISNHLYFYWYRQILGQKVEFLVSFYNNEISEKSEIFDDQFSVERPDGSNFTLKIRSTKLEDSAMYFCASIVRGYNEQFFGPGTRLTVL.

In regard to this clone: Given a much more abundant clone one base away, this may be a read error. J is TRBJ2-1 and V is TRBV2; D remains unclear. Trimming stripped 6 bases from V and 6 bases from J, with 3 bases between. The V gene's germline CDR1 is SNHLY and CDR2 FYNNEI. There are 10 residues in the CDR3. Here the CDR3 reads CASRANEQFF. As DNA, the CDR3 is TGTGCCAGCAGGGCCAATGAGCAGTTCTTC.

This clone was detected only a few times. The chain has TRBV29-1 and TRBJ2-4; D possibly uses TRBD1 or TRBD2 (5 bases each). The length of the CDR3 is 11 residues. CDR1 is SQVTM, CDR2 ANQGSEA, per germline. The V gene lost 6 bases and the J gene lost 9 bases, with 12 bases spanning the gap. CDR3 in amino acids: CSVERGGIQYF. CDR3 coding DNA: TGCAGCGTCGAGAGGGGTGGCATTCAGTACTTC.

The chain has TRBV7-9 and TRBJ2-5, with TRBD1 as a possible D gene (6 bases). Germline lookup yields CDR1 SEHNR and CDR2 FQNEAQ (reference sequence). The V and J ends lost 3 bases and 2 bases respectively, with 10 bases between them. The CDR3 sequence is 14 residues long. Here the CDR3 DNA reads TGTGCCAGCAGCTTTGCCAGGGGACAAGAGACCCAGTACTTC. It codes for CASSFARGQETQYF.

This clone was seen just once. This chain links TRBV7-2 with TRBJ2-1, with D possibly matching TRBD2 (7 bases). Trimming took 5 bases from V and 2 from J, leaving 10 bases between them. Germline V CDR1 and CDR2: SGHTA, FQGNSA. CDR3 length: 14 residues. Here the CDR3 DNA reads TGTGCCAGCAGCCAAGGGGGGGCCTACAATGAGCAGTTCTTC. Translation gives CASSQGGAYNEQFF.

This chain's CDR3 is CASSQGLAGRNNEQFF. Written as DNA, the CDR3 is TGTGCCAGCAGCCAGGGACTAGCGGGGCGGAACAATGAGCAGTTCTTC. V gene TRBV5-4 combines with J gene TRBJ2-1; TRBD2 agrees at 13 bases. Trimming took 4 bases from V and 5 from J; bases not matched to a gene: 6. This CDR3 is 16 amino acids long. The germline V gene has CDR1 SGHNT and CDR2 YYREEE (reference sequence).

This clone has a single count. This chain links TRBV27 with TRBJ1-1; weak D call: TRBD1 (5 bases). Germline V gene data show CDR1 as MNHEY and CDR2 as SMNVEV (reference sequence). The length of the CDR3 is 12 residues. The germline V and J ends were trimmed by 8 bases and 7 bases, with 14 bases remaining between them. The CDR3 nucleotides read TGTGCCAGCGGGGGGGGTACCGATGAAGCTTTCTTT. This translates into CASGGGTDEAFF.

A few counts support this clone. The chain joins TRBV10-3 to TRBJ2-7; the D call may be TRBD1 or TRBD2 (5 bases each). V was cut by 10 bases and J by 3 bases, with 22 bases left in between. CDR3 length: 15 residues. Germline CDR1 reads ENHRY; CDR2 reads SYGVKD. CDR3 residues: CATLPEIGGDYEQYF. The CDR3 DNA reads as TGTGCCACCCTACCCGAAATTGGGGGTGACTACGAGCAGTACTTC.

V usage is TRBV30 and J usage is TRBJ2-1; the match to TRBD2 covers 9 bases. The CDR3 sequence is 17 residues long. CDR1 GTSNPN and CDR2 SVGIG come from the germline V gene (reference sequence). The trim removed 0 bases at V and 6 bases at J, leaving 12 bases unmatched. The CDR3 region is CAWSVNYAGGQSNEQFF. The CDR3 region has the DNA TGTGCCTGGAGTGTAAACTATGCGGGAGGGCAAAGCAATGAGCAGTTCTTC.

The chain recombines TRBV2 with TRBJ1-1; D remains unclear. The CDR3 loop spans 13 amino acids. From germline, CDR1 is SNHLY and CDR2 FYNNEI. Trimming left V 2 bases short and J 7 bases short, with 11 bases between. The CDR3 region is CASSEIDPSEAFF. CDR3 sequence (DNA): TGTGCCAGCAGTGAAATCGACCCAAGTGAAGCTTTCTTT.

This rearrangement joins TRBV15 to TRBJ2-5; D may be TRBD2 (6 bases). Germline values: CDR1 LNHNV, CDR2 YYDKDF (reference sequence). V dropped 4 bases and J dropped 0 bases, with 9 bases sitting between them. The CDR3 sequence is 14 residues long. The chain's CDR3 is CATSTRGYQETQYF. The CDR3 nucleotides are TGTGCCACCAGCACCCGGGGGTACCAAGAGACCCAGTACTTC.

The V gene is TRBV7-9, the J gene TRBJ2-7; tentatively, D is TRBD2 (5 bases). This CDR3 comprises 13 residues. Between the trimmed V and J ends, which lost 5 bases and 4 bases, there was a span of 12 bases. Germline CDR1 and CDR2: SEHNR and FQNEAQ (reference sequence). The CDR3 region is CASSPPRGYEQYF. For the CDR3, the DNA is TGTGCCAGCAGCCCCCCCCGAGGGTACGAGCAGTACTTC.

The rearrangement joins TRBV6-6 to TRBJ1-4; TRBD1 might be the D (6 bases). The V gene's germline CDR1 is MNHNY and CDR2 SVGAGI (reference sequence). V gave up 0 bases and J gave up 13 bases, with 6 bases separating them. The CDR3 loop spans 11 amino acids. Written as DNA, the CDR3 is TGTGCCAGCAGTTACTCAGGGGGACTGTTTTTT. Its translation is CASSYSGGLFF.

The CDR3 loop reads CASRTGLAEETQYF. The CDR3 nucleotides are TGTGCCAGCAGGACAGGACTAGCGGAAGAGACCCAGTACTTC. The V gene is TRBV28, the J gene TRBJ2-5; 10 bases map to TRBD2. The CDR3 sequence is 14 residues long. Germline CDR1 MDHEN, CDR2 SYDVKM. The V and J ends lost 6 bases and 3 bases, in that order; junction bases with no gene match: 4.

This clone has just a few counts. Other DNA sequences in this specimen translate into the identical CDR3. This chain connects TRBV29-1 to TRBJ2-7; 7 nucleotides match TRBD2. V lost 4 bases and J lost 0; bases outside the gene matches: 3. This CDR3 is built from 13 residues. Germline V gene lookup returns CDR1 SQVTM and CDR2 ANQGSEA. This CDR3 reads CSVVGGSSYEQYF. CDR3 bases: TGCAGCGTTGTCGGGGGGTCCTCCTACGAGCAGTACTTC.

The V and J genes are TRBV11-2 and TRBJ1-2; D is ambiguous. CDR3 length equals 12 residues. With 1 base removed from V and 8 bases from J, the gap between germline ends came to 8 bases. In germline, CDR1 is SGHAT, CDR2 FQNNGV. The chain's CDR3 is CASSLGGLGYTF. CDR3 in DNA: TGTGCCAGCAGCTTAGGTGGTCTCGGCTACACCTTC.

The chain joins TRBV11-2 to TRBJ1-1, with 7 bases lining up with TRBD1. Germline assignment: CDR1 SGHAT and CDR2 FQNNGV. The CDR3 spans 13 residues. Trimming cost V 5 bases and J 1 base; bases outside gene matches: 1. The CDR3 here is CASSGTANTEAFF. CDR3 bases: TGTGCCAGCAGCGGGACAGCGAACACTGAAGCTTTCTTT.

This clone was recorded a few times. The CDR3 here is CSATGTGDYEQYF. CDR3 nucleotide sequence: TGCAGCGCCACCGGGACAGGGGATTACGAGCAGTACTTC. This chain joins TRBV29-1 and TRBJ2-7; TRBD1 agrees at 10 bases. The CDR3 length is 13 residues. Per the germline V gene, CDR1 is SQVTM and CDR2 is ANQGSEA. The junction had 7 bases not matched to a gene; V was cut back by 7 bases and J by 4 bases.

In DNA, the CDR3 is TGTGCCAGCACCCCGGAGGGGAACACTGAAGCTTTCTTT. Encoded protein: CASTPEGNTEAFF. This chain connects TRBV9 to TRBJ1-1; D gene ambiguous. Trimming left V 6 bases short and J 1 base short, with 10 bases between. This CDR3 contains 13 residues. Germline values: CDR1 SGDLS, CDR2 YYNGEE. The variable domain in full, completed from reference TRBV9 and TRBJ1-1, reads DSGVTQTPKHLITATGQRVTLRCSPRSGDLSVYWYQQSLDQGLQFLIQYYNGEERAKGNILERFSAQQFPDLHSELNLSSLELGDSALYFCASTPEGNTEAFFGQGTRLTVV.

The gene calls are TRBV11-2 and TRBJ2-1; D not certain. Trimming took off 1 base at V and 7 bases at J, with 5 bases between the two ends. This CDR3 is 12 amino acids long. Germline CDR1 SGHAT, CDR2 FQNNGV. The DNA of the CDR3 is TGTGCCAGCAGCTTAGGTCGAAATGAGCAGTTCTTC. This codes for CASSLGRNEQFF.

The V call is TRBV30, the J call TRBJ2-3; TRBD1 is a possible D gene (5 bases). Germline V gene sequence: CDR1 GTSNPN, CDR2 SVGIG (reference sequence). This CDR3 has 15 residues. Trimming took 1 base from V and 6 from J, leaving 17 bases between them. CDR3 residues: CAWSETREKGDTQYF. Here the CDR3 DNA reads TGTGCCTGGAGTGAGACCCGCGAAAAGGGGGATACGCAGTATTTT.

The genes are TRBV6-5 and TRBJ2-7, with D possibly called TRBD1 or TRBD2 (6 bases each). Germline V lookup: CDR1 MNHEY, CDR2 SVGAGI. CDR3 length equals 13 residues. V lost 10 bases and J 6 bases, leaving 19 bases between the germline ends. For the CDR3, the DNA is TGTGCCACCGGGGACGGACCGGGGGCCGAGCAGTACTTC. Translation gives CATGDGPGAEQYF.

The chain combines TRBV5-1 with TRBJ2-3; D might be TRBD2 (6 bases). V was shortened by 6 bases and J by 3 bases, with 14 bases between the two germline ends. The CDR3 loop spans 14 amino acids. CDR1 and CDR2 (germline): SGHRS, YFSETQ. CDR3 sequence (DNA): TGCGCCAGCAACCCCGGGCTAGCGACAGATACGCAGTATTTT. Its translation is CASNPGLATDTQYF.

The V gene is TRBV9, the J gene TRBJ2-5; D is unresolved. Germline lookup yields CDR1 SGDLS and CDR2 YYNGEE. The CDR3 is 14 residues long. Between the trimmed V and J ends, which lost 3 bases and 0 bases, there was a span of 9 bases. The CDR3 loop reads CASSGTADQETQYF. The CDR3 DNA is TGTGCCAGCAGCGGGACGGCCGACCAAGAGACCCAGTACTTC.

This sequence joins TRBV4-1 and TRBJ2-3, with TRBD1 as a possible D gene (6 bases). This CDR3 spans 18 amino acids. With 4 bases removed from V and 5 bases from J, the gap between germline ends came to 25 bases. The germline gives CDR1 MGHRA, CDR2 YSYEKL. The CDR3 loop is CASSPGPSTGLRGDTQYF. The CDR3 DNA reads as TGCGCCAGCAGCCCCGGCCCCTCGACAGGTCTCAGGGGAGATACGCAGTATTTT.

The V call is TRBV2, the J call TRBJ2-7; D is possibly TRBD1 (6 bases). V lost 5 bases and J 2 bases, leaving 16 bases between the germline ends. This CDR3 region has 15 residues. Germline loops: CDR1 SNHLY, CDR2 FYNNEI. CDR3 protein: CASSPGQGTPYEQYF. CDR3 sequence (DNA): TGTGCCAGCAGTCCGGGGCAGGGGACCCCCTACGAGCAGTACTTC.

V usage is TRBV7-9 and J usage is TRBJ2-1; the D gene is possibly TRBD2 (5 bases). The germline CDR1 and CDR2 sequences are SEHNR and FQNEAQ (reference sequence). The CDR3 covers 12 residues. Trimming removed 5 bases from V and 9 bases from J, with 11 bases in between. CDR3 loop: CASSPLGSEQFF. The CDR3 DNA follows: TGTGCCAGCAGCCCACTAGGGAGTGAGCAGTTCTTC.